Reported below is one TCR beta chain. This sample stems from a study of blood T cell repertoires in COVID-19. Assay: immunoSEQ multiplex PCR; the TCRdb copy retains only in-frame clones and omits some. Of around 60,000 clones in the sample, approximately 86% are singletons; the top ten hold approximately 1.2%. Trimming removed 3 bases from V and 5 bases from J, with 10 bases in between. The germline CDR1 and CDR2 sequences are ENHRY and SYGVKD. The CDR3 spans 13 residues. Sample: peripheral blood. The chain uses TRBV10-3 and TRBJ1-2; perhaps TRBD1 as D (6 bases). The clonotype comes from a man aged 35 to 55 with acute or convalescent COVID-19. CDR3 DNA: TGTGCCATCAGTGATACAGGGTTGTATGGCTACACCTTC. Its translation: CAISDTGLYGYTF.